The source of this TCR beta chain is a study of blood T cells in healthy people across ages. The overall study: Per two T cells, template switching captured roughly one barcoded beta molecule. Study-level findings and limits: Long-lived donors carried more naive CD4+ cells and greater diversity than aged donors.

Alongside a J-beta primer mix, a sample-barcoded 5' primer served in a second PCR lasting 7 to 11 cycles. Every sample gave at least 3 million paired-end reads containing CDR3. TCRdb recomputed calls from the 5' RACE reads with MiXCR, one row per CDR3 protein. Found here are around 800,000 distinct CDR3 sequences, 62% of them singletons; the top ten hold around a quarter. Healthy Caucasian individuals from Russia aged 6 to 90 were enrolled as donors. The CDR3 consists of 13 residues. This clonotype has a handful of counts. The antigen is unknown. The receptor was derived from a man aged 30-40 years in good health. The material sequenced was blood. J is TRBJ2-4 and V is TRBV12-3 or TRBV12-4; D tentatively fits TRBD1 or TRBD2 (5 bases each). The DNA end is more similar to TRBJ2-7, so the J call may be wrong. The CDR3 spells CASTPSGLYEQYF. CDR3 nucleotides: TGTGCCAGCACTCCCTCGGGGCTCTACGAGCAGTACTTC.